This T cell receptor (beta chain) is from a study of blood T cell repertoires in COVID-19. Across the whole study: Sources were T cells, B-cell-depleted T cells, or PBMCs; the material itself was cDNA or gDNA.

Per the authors' pipeline: Amplification from reference gene primers served as the basis for estimated nucleated cell counts. Libraries were prepared by immunoSEQ multiplex PCR; TCRdb keeps only in-frame clonotypes and omits some of them. V and J calls and clone size are copied from that table; D and trimming were computed from the DNA. The sample includes more than 110,000 clones, about 84% of them seen just once. This clone was seen just once. The CDR3 sequence is 13 residues long. From germline, CDR1 is SGHRS and CDR2 YFSETQ. Trimming shortened V by 4 bases and J by 8 bases, and 15 bases separated the two germline ends.

Sequenced: peripheral blood. This sequence originates from a human donor in a cohort sampled during active COVID-19. This rearrangement joins TRBV5-1 to TRBJ1-1, with a possible D match to TRBD1 (5 bases). CDR3 nucleotides: TGCGCCAGCAGCATAGACAGTGGCTACGAAGCTTTCTTT. Residues: CASSIDSGYEAFF. Full variable domain (outside the CDR3, taken from reference TRBV5-1 and TRBJ1-1): KAGVTQTPRYLIKTRGQQVTLSCSPISGHRSVSWYQQTPGQGLQFLFEYFSETQRNKGNFPGRFSGRQFSNSRSEMNVSTLELGDSALYLCASSIDSGYEAFFGQGTRLTVV.